The 18 T cell receptor beta chains listed next were all sequenced from one sample in a study of T cell responses to AZD1222 COVID-19 vaccine. The data were produced by immunoSEQ multiplex PCR, yet TCRdb's version contains in-frame clones alone and is incomplete. The sample includes roughly 120,000 clones, about 85% of them seen just once. The sequencing used peripheral blood, collected on day 0 of AZD1222 vaccination. Every receptor here comes from an adult in good health.

This clone was seen once. The V and J genes are TRBV24-1 and TRBJ2-1; D remains ambiguous. Germline lookup yields CDR1 KGHDR and CDR2 SFDVKD. V lost 0 bases and J 8 bases, leaving 7 bases between the germline ends. The CDR3 totals 13 residues. CDR3 sequence: CATSDLFGHEQFF. The CDR3 DNA is TGTGCCACCAGTGATTTGTTCGGTCATGAGCAGTTCTTC.

The J gene is TRBJ1-2, the V gene TRBV18; the D is unclear. The V gene lost 1 base and the J gene lost 1 base, with 4 bases spanning the gap. The CDR3 extends over 13 amino acids. Germline assignment: CDR1 KGHSH and CDR2 LQKENI. As DNA, the CDR3 is TGTGCCAGCTCACCACGGGGTAACTATGGCTACACCTTC. The encoded protein is CASSPRGNYGYTF.

The chain couples TRBV5-1 to TRBJ2-1; no clear D gene. The germline V and J ends were trimmed by 3 bases and 3 bases, with 7 bases remaining between them. Germline values: CDR1 SGHRS, CDR2 YFSETQ. CDR3 length equals 13 residues. CDR3 sequence: CASSSPLYNEQFF. CDR3 bases: TGCGCCAGCAGCTCCCCTCTCTACAATGAGCAGTTCTTC.

The chain combines TRBV2 with TRBJ1-5; possibly TRBD1 for D (5 bases). The CDR3 is 17 amino acids. The V gene lost 5 bases and the J gene lost 3 bases, with 20 bases spanning the gap. Germline lookup yields CDR1 SNHLY and CDR2 FYNNEI. The CDR3 nucleotides read TGTGCCAGCAGTCTATGGGACCGACGACCTAACAATCAGCCCCAGCATTTT. Amino acid sequence: CASSLWDRRPNNQPQHF.

J is TRBJ1-6 and V is TRBV9; D uncertain. Per germline, CDR1 SGDLS and CDR2 YYNGEE. CDR3 length: 18 amino acids. V was trimmed by 0 bases and J by 1 base, leaving 14 bases between them. The CDR3, as DNA: TGTGCCAGCAGCGTAGGTCGGGCGAATGGATCCTATAATTCACCCCTCCACTTT. Translated, it gives CASSVGRANGSYNSPLHF.

The V call is TRBV5-1, the J call TRBJ2-7; the match to TRBD1 covers 10 bases. Germline assignment: CDR1 SGHRS and CDR2 YFSETQ. The ends lost 4 bases at V and 2 bases at J; junction bases unmatched: 9. The CDR3 loop spans 16 amino acids. The CDR3 DNA reads as TGCGCCAGCAGCATTTCCGGGACAGGGGATCCCTACGAGCAGTACTTC. The encoded protein is CASSISGTGDPYEQYF. The entire variable domain, with the rest obtained from reference TRBV5-1 and TRBJ2-7, is as follows: KAGVTQTPRYLIKTRGQQVTLSCSPISGHRSVSWYQQTPGQGLQFLFEYFSETQRNKGNFPGRFSGRQFSNSRSEMNVSTLELGDSALYLCASSISGTGDPYEQYFGPGTRLTVT.

The chain links TRBV7-9 to TRBJ1-1; 7 nucleotides agree with TRBD1. In germline, CDR1 is SEHNR, CDR2 FQNEAQ (reference sequence). CDR3 size: 13 residues. V trimming: 10 bases; J trimming: 4 bases; junction bases outside the gene matches: 9. The CDR3: CATRTGSGTEAFF. CDR3 sequence (DNA): TGTGCCACCCGGACAGGCTCAGGCACTGAAGCTTTCTTT.

V usage is TRBV2 and J usage is TRBJ2-7, with D perhaps given as TRBD1 or TRBD2 (6 bases each). The CDR3 runs to 18 residues. With 5 bases removed from V and 2 bases from J, the gap between germline ends came to 25 bases. Germline CDR1 reads SNHLY; CDR2 reads FYNNEI. CDR3 sequence reads: CASSSSRDTPRGPYEQYF. In nucleotides, the CDR3 is TGTGCCAGCAGTAGTTCCCGGGACACCCCACGGGGGCCCTACGAGCAGTACTTC.

The chain links TRBV5-6 to TRBJ2-7; the D is unclear. Germline lookup yields CDR1 SGHDT and CDR2 YYEEEE. The germline V and J ends were trimmed by 1 base and 0 bases, with 8 bases remaining between them. This CDR3 spans 14 amino acids. CDR3 DNA sequence: TGTGCCAGCAGCTTGAATTTGGACTCCTACGAGCAGTACTTC. Translation: CASSLNLDSYEQYF.

The rearrangement joins TRBV3-1 (or the pseudogene TRBV3-2) to TRBJ1-2; possibly TRBD1 for D (6 bases). Trimming shortened V by 1 base and J by 7 bases, and 10 bases separated the two germline ends. This CDR3 region has 13 residues. Per the germline V gene, CDR1 is LGHDT and CDR2 is YNNKEL (reference sequence). This chain's CDR3 is CASSQGRGSGYTF. CDR3 nucleotide sequence: TGTGCCAGCAGCCAAGGCAGGGGAAGTGGCTACACCTTC.

The V and J genes are TRBV30 and TRBJ2-1; D is perhaps TRBD1 or TRBD2 (5 bases each). The CDR3 covers 16 residues. Germline lookup yields CDR1 GTSNPN and CDR2 SVGIG (reference sequence). The V end was cut by 3 bases, the J end by 5 bases, with 20 bases between. In DNA form, the CDR3 reads TGTGCCTGGAGCGTCACGGTGGGGGTAGGTAACAATGAGCAGTTCTTC. Protein product: CAWSVTVGVGNNEQFF.

The gene calls are TRBV7-2 and TRBJ1-2, with D tentatively TRBD1 (5 bases). The CDR3 is made up of 16 amino acids. Trimming pared 5 bases from V and 4 bases from J, leaving 20 bases between. Germline lookup yields CDR1 SGHTA and CDR2 FQGNSA. The CDR3 loop is CASSPRVGAGGYGYTF. The DNA of the CDR3 is TGTGCCAGCAGCCCGCGGGTCGGGGCCGGGGGCTATGGCTACACCTTC.

The rearrangement uses TRBV4-1 and TRBJ1-4; 9 nucleotides line up with TRBD1. The V and J ends lost 6 bases and 3 bases, in that order; junction bases with no gene match: 5. Per germline, CDR1 MGHRA and CDR2 YSYEKL. There are 15 residues in the CDR3. In DNA form, the CDR3 reads TGCGCCAGCAGACAGGGGGCAGTTCCTAATGAAAAACTGTTTTTT. It translates to CASRQGAVPNEKLFF.

J is TRBJ2-7 and V is TRBV5-4; a weak D match, TRBD2 (6 bases). V was clipped by 4 bases and J by 1 base, with 12 bases between them. The CDR3 is made up of 14 amino acids. The germline gives CDR1 SGHNT, CDR2 YYREEE (reference sequence). CDR3 loop: CASSPTGGSYEQYF. CDR3 sequence (DNA): TGTGCCAGCAGCCCTACCGGGGGATCCTACGAGCAGTACTTC.

The chain has TRBV7-6 and TRBJ2-7; 11 nucleotides agree with TRBD1. V was clipped by 4 bases and J by 2 bases; unmatched bases: 1. The germline V gene has CDR1 SGHVS and CDR2 FNYEAQ. This CDR3 contains 14 residues. CDR3 nucleotides: TGTGCCAGCAGCTCGGACAGGGGGCCCTACGAGCAGTACTTC. Amino acids: CASSSDRGPYEQYF.

This chain uses TRBV5-5 with TRBJ1-4; 9 bases agree with TRBD1. With V trimmed by 3 bases and J by 1 base, 4 bases remained unmatched. Germline lookup yields CDR1 SGHKS and CDR2 YYEKEE (reference sequence). CDR3 length: 16 amino acids. CDR3 loop: CASSWGQGVTNEKLFF. CDR3 coding DNA: TGTGCCAGCAGCTGGGGACAGGGAGTAACTAATGAAAAACTGTTTTTT.

The chain carries TRBV5-5 and TRBJ2-5; D may be TRBD2 (6 bases). The germline CDR1 and CDR2 sequences are SGHKS and YYEKEE (reference sequence). The CDR3 has 14 amino acids. Between the trimmed V and J ends, which lost 0 bases and 4 bases, there was a span of 10 bases. This CDR3 is CASSLELAVETQYF. CDR3 DNA: TGTGCCAGCAGCTTGGAACTAGCAGTAGAGACCCAGTACTTC.

This clone was observed a single time. The CDR3 sequence is CASSPGLGEAFF. The CDR3 region has the DNA TGTGCCAGCAGCCCGGGCCTTGGAGAAGCTTTCTTT. The chain links TRBV5-4 to TRBJ1-1; D remains ambiguous. Trimming pared 4 bases from V and 8 bases from J, leaving 12 bases between. From germline, CDR1 is SGHNT and CDR2 YYREEE (reference sequence). The CDR3 runs 12 residues.